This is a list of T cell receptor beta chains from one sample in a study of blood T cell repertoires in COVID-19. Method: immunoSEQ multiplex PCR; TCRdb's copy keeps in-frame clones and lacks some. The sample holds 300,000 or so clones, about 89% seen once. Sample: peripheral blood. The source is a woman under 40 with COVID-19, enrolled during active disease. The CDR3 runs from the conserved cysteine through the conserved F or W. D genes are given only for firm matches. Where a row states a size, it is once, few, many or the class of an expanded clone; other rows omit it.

CASSSHYRVWTEAFF TGTGCCAGTAGTTCGCACTACAGGGTTTGGACTGAAGCTTTCTTT TRBJ1-1 NA 15 NA TRBV19
CASNTLSGRDYNEQFF TGTGCCAGTAATACGCTTAGCGGGAGAGACTACAATGAGCAGTTCTTC TRBJ2-1 NA 16 TRBD2 TRBV19
CASSLGLAPNEQFF TGCGCCAGCAGCTTAGGACTAGCCCCCAATGAGCAGTTCTTC TRBJ2-1 NA 14 TRBD2 TRBV5-1
CASSFPFRDRPNEQFF TGCGCCAGCAGCTTTCCCTTCCGGGACAGGCCCAATGAGCAGTTCTTC TRBJ2-1 NA 16 TRBD1 TRBV5-1
CASSQELPGAQETQYF TGTGCCAGCAGCCAAGAGCTGCCAGGGGCGCAAGAGACCCAGTACTTC TRBJ2-5 NA 16 NA TRBV14
CATSGEYSNQPQHF TGTGCCACCAGTGGAGAATATAGCAATCAGCCCCAGCATTTT TRBJ1-5 NA 14 NA TRBV24-1
CASSFLTAANYGYTF TGTGCCAGCAGCTTCTTGACAGCAGCTAACTATGGCTACACCTTC TRBJ1-2 NA 15 NA TRBV5-6
CASRRQGKQSWQPQHF TGCGCCAGCAGGAGACAGGGGAAACAGTCTTGGCAGCCCCAGCATTTT TRBJ1-5 NA 16 TRBD1 TRBV10-1
CASSVGQFETFF TGTGCCAGCAGTGTGGGGCAGTTCGAGACTTTCTTT TRBJ1-1 few 12 NA TRBV2
CASSLKMGQGNIQYF TGCGCCAGCAGCTTGAAAATGGGACAGGGAAACATTCAGTACTTC TRBJ2-4 NA 15 TRBD1 TRBV5-1
CASSYSGQKANYGYTF TGTGCCAGCAGTTACTCTGGGCAAAAGGCTAACTATGGCTACACCTTC TRBJ1-2 once 16 NA TRBV6-5
CAITPDSNPNYGYTF TGTGCCATCACCCCTGACAGCAACCCTAACTATGGCTACACCTTC TRBJ1-2 NA 15 NA TRBV10-3
CASSASGAQTEAFF TGCGCCAGCAGTGCCTCAGGGGCGCAGACTGAAGCTTTCTTT TRBJ1-1 NA 14 NA TRBV10-1
CASSPKGQEPNSPLHF TGTGCCAGCAGCCCTAAAGGACAGGAACCTAATTCACCCCTCCACTTT TRBJ1-6 NA 16 TRBD1 TRBV5-4
CASSRWTGEEKLFF TGTGCCAGCAGCAGATGGACAGGAGAGGAAAAACTGTTTTTT TRBJ1-4 NA 14 TRBD1 TRBV9
CASSPRTSRGPLHF TGTGCCAGCAGCCCGCGGACAAGCAGGGGACCCCTCCACTTT TRBJ1-6 NA 14 NA TRBV28
CASALGEGDGYTF TGTGCCAGCGCCCTTGGGGAGGGAGATGGCTACACCTTC TRBJ1-2 once 13 NA TRBV18
CASRPAGGGGYTF TGTGCCAGCCGCCCCGCGGGGGGGGGAGGCTACACCTTC TRBJ1-2 NA 13 NA TRBV7-3
CAISRTGTSGTDTQYF TGTGCCATCAGCCGAACCGGGACTAGCGGCACAGATACGCAGTATTTT TRBJ2-3 NA 16 TRBD2 TRBV10-3
CASSLRFAGTYEQYF TGTGCCAGCAGTTTAAGATTTGCGGGAACCTACGAGCAGTACTTC TRBJ2-7 NA 15 NA TRBV28
CASSSLGSGGDEQFF TGTGCCAGCAGCTCCCTTGGAAGCGGGGGGGATGAGCAGTTCTTC TRBJ2-1 NA 15 TRBD2 TRBV5-6
CASSPWRGGTDTQYF TGTGCCAGCAGCCCCTGGAGGGGTGGCACAGATACGCAGTATTTT TRBJ2-3 NA 15 NA TRBV14
CASSRTSGNTGELFF TGTGCCAGCAGCCGGACTAGCGGGAACACCGGGGAGCTGTTTTTT TRBJ2-2 NA 15 TRBD2 TRBV11-3
CASRTGGIGEKLFF TGTGCCAGCAGGACAGGGGGCATAGGTGAAAAACTGTTTTTT TRBJ1-4 NA 14 TRBD1 TRBV27